Presented here are 27 T cell receptor beta chains from one specimen sequenced in a study of long-term antiretroviral therapy in people with HIV. At survey level, the immunoSEQ assay was run in its v3.0 version. TCRdb's copy holds only in-frame clones and misses some; the assay was immunoSEQ multiplex PCR. The sample has roughly 18,000 clones; about 78% are singletons. Sequences were derived from unsorted PBMCs, sampled 0.3 years after starting antiretroviral therapy. These receptors all stem from a woman aged 45-60 years with HIV.

The rearrangement links TRBV5-5 to TRBJ2-1, with D possibly TRBD1 on 6 matching bases. This CDR3 is built from 16 residues. V was cut by 4 bases and J by 6 bases, with 20 bases left in between. Germline CDR1 reads SGHKS; CDR2 reads YYEKEE (reference sequence). The CDR3 DNA is TGTGCCAGCAGCCCCGGCTTACTGGGGGCGGCCAATGAGCAGTTCTTC. This encodes CASSPGLLGAANEQFF.

This clone was seen once. This sequence joins TRBV28 and TRBJ2-3; 8 positions agree with TRBD2. The V and J ends lost 6 bases and 2 bases, in that order; junction bases with no gene match: 4. In germline, CDR1 is MDHEN, CDR2 SYDVKM. CDR3 length: 14 amino acids. As DNA, the CDR3 is TGTGCCAGCAGCTCGGGGGGGCCCACAGATACGCAGTATTTT. It yields the protein CASSSGGPTDTQYF.

The CDR3 DNA reads as TGTGCCAGTAAGGCAAAATTCAATTCACCCCTCCACTTT. Residues: CASKAKFNSPLHF. This chain uses TRBV19 with TRBJ1-6, with unresolved D. Deletions cut 7 bases from V and 7 bases from J, with 11 bases between. This CDR3 comprises 13 residues. Looked up from germline, CDR1 is LNHDA and CDR2 is SQIVND (reference sequence). The variable domain in full, completed from reference TRBV19 and TRBJ1-6, reads DGGITQSPKYLFRKEGQNVTLSCEQNLNHDAMYWYRQDPGQGLRLIYYSQIVNDFQKGDIAEGYSVSREKKESFPLTVTSAQKNPTAFYLCASKAKFNSPLHFGNGTRLTVT.

The rearrangement uses TRBV28 and TRBJ1-5; D unresolved. V was cut by 5 bases and J by 1 base, with 15 bases left in between. The CDR3 is 16 amino acids. The germline gives CDR1 MDHEN, CDR2 SYDVKM. The CDR3 is CASSPRPTLSNQPQHF. In DNA, the CDR3 is TGTGCCAGCAGTCCACGACCGACCTTGAGCAATCAGCCCCAGCATTTT. The entire variable domain, with the rest obtained from reference TRBV28 and TRBJ1-5, is as follows: DVKVTQSSRYLVKRTGEKVFLECVQDMDHENMFWYRQDPGLGLRLIYFSYDVKMKEKGDIPEGYSVSREKKERFSLILESASTNQTSMYLCASSPRPTLSNQPQHFGDGTRLSIL.

The gene calls are TRBV5-1 and TRBJ2-3; 10 nucleotides agree with TRBD2. This CDR3 has 17 amino acids. Trimming at V came to 5 bases and at J to 4 bases, leaving 13 bases not matched to a gene. In germline, CDR1 is SGHRS, CDR2 YFSETQ. The CDR3 loop reads CASSFAAAGGPSDTQYF. DNA of the CDR3: TGCGCCAGCAGTTTTGCGGCAGCGGGGGGGCCCTCAGATACGCAGTATTTT.

CDR3 protein: CAIAQGLGTEAFF. CDR3 nucleotides: TGTGCCATAGCACAGGGGTTAGGCACTGAAGCTTTCTTT. The chain has TRBV19 and TRBJ1-1; 7 nucleotides match TRBD1. The CDR3 has 13 amino acids. Trimming took 10 bases from V and 4 from J; bases not matched to a gene: 9. The V gene's germline CDR1 is LNHDA and CDR2 SQIVND (reference sequence).

V and J are TRBV19 and TRBJ1-1, with 7 positions matching TRBD1. J was trimmed by 8 bases and V by 6 bases; bases with no gene match: 12. The length of the CDR3 is 14 residues. Looked up from germline, CDR1 is LNHDA and CDR2 is SQIVND (reference sequence). The CDR3 region is CASREDRTLLEAFF. Written as DNA, the CDR3 is TGTGCCAGTAGGGAGGACAGGACCCTCTTAGAAGCTTTCTTT. Complete variable domain (other parts from reference TRBV19 and TRBJ1-1): DGGITQSPKYLFRKEGQNVTLSCEQNLNHDAMYWYRQDPGQGLRLIYYSQIVNDFQKGDIAEGYSVSREKKESFPLTVTSAQKNPTAFYLCASREDRTLLEAFFGQGTRLTVV.

The rearrangement joins TRBV5-1 to TRBJ1-2; TRBD1 agrees at 7 bases. The CDR3 covers 14 residues. Germline CDR1 SGHRS, CDR2 YFSETQ. After removal of 5 bases from V and 6 bases from J, the junction contained 10 bases not matched to a gene. CDR3 loop: CASRQLTGINGYTF. In DNA form, the CDR3 reads TGCGCCAGCAGGCAGTTGACAGGGATTAATGGCTACACCTTC.

V is TRBV10-1 and J is TRBJ2-2; D is undetermined. The germline V and J ends were trimmed by 2 bases and 5 bases, with 15 bases remaining between them. The CDR3 length is 16 residues. Germline CDR1 WNHNN, CDR2 SYGVQD (reference sequence). The CDR3 sequence is CASSEGGSRRTGELFF. The CDR3 DNA follows: TGCGCCAGCAGTGAGGGTGGGTCTAGGCGAACCGGGGAGCTGTTTTTT.

The chain carries TRBV19 and TRBJ1-2; tentative D call: TRBD1 (6 bases). Germline loops: CDR1 LNHDA, CDR2 SQIVND (reference sequence). The CDR3 spans 13 residues. The V end was cut by 5 bases, the J end by 7 bases, with 14 bases between. The CDR3 here is CASSPQGWGGYTF. CDR3 sequence (DNA): TGTGCCAGTAGTCCACAGGGTTGGGGTGGCTACACCTTC.

The count of this clone is one. The chain is built from TRBV6-5 and TRBJ1-1; 10 nucleotides agree with TRBD1. CDR3 length: 12 residues. CDR1 and CDR2 from the germline V gene are MNHEY and SVGAGI. Trimming at V came to 5 bases and at J to 11 bases, leaving 5 bases not matched to a gene. DNA of the CDR3: TGTGCCAGCAGTCGGACAGGGGGGACGGCTTTCTTT. Protein product: CASSRTGGTAFF.

The genes are TRBV19 and TRBJ1-1; 7 bases are shared with TRBD1. The CDR3 extends over 14 amino acids. Trimming took 3 bases from V and 0 from J; bases not matched to a gene: 1. Germline CDR1 and CDR2: LNHDA and SQIVND (reference sequence). CDR3 DNA: TGTGCCAGTAGTATGACAGGGCTGAACACTGAAGCTTTCTTT. Protein sequence: CASSMTGLNTEAFF.

The chain links TRBV5-1 to TRBJ2-1; maybe TRBD2 (6 bases). V gave up 6 bases and J gave up 2 bases, with 12 bases separating them. CDR1 is SGHRS and CDR2 is YFSETQ in the germline V gene. The CDR3 runs 14 residues. The CDR3 sequence: CASTEGNPYNEQFF. Written as DNA, the CDR3 is TGCGCCAGCACGGAGGGGAACCCCTACAATGAGCAGTTCTTC.

The chain links TRBV7-3 to TRBJ1-2; D call uncertain. The germline V gene has CDR1 SGHTA and CDR2 FQGTGA. The CDR3 sequence is 14 residues long. Trimming cost V 2 bases and J 2 bases, with 9 bases left between them. The CDR3: CASSLGPSNYGYTF. DNA for the CDR3: TGTGCCAGCAGCTTAGGCCCTTCCAACTATGGCTACACCTTC.

The chain recombines TRBV18 with TRBJ2-2; TRBD2 might be the D (5 bases). The CDR3 has 14 residues. Germline values: CDR1 KGHSH, CDR2 LQKENI. V was cut by 0 bases and J by 5 bases, with 7 bases left in between. CDR3 DNA sequence: TGTGCCAGCTCACCACCCTGGAGGACCGGGGAGCTGTTTTTT. Translation gives CASSPPWRTGELFF.

CDR3 region: CASSHLVGGGARNEQFF. CDR3 coding DNA: TGTGCCAGCAGCCATCTCGTTGGCGGGGGGGCCCGGAATGAGCAGTTCTTC. The chain has TRBV14 and TRBJ2-1; 9 positions agree with TRBD2. Germline CDR1 SGHDN, CDR2 FVKESK. The J segment lost 7 bases and the V segment lost 3 bases, leaving 13 bases of the junction unmatched. This CDR3 has 17 residues.

V gene TRBV11-2 combines with J gene TRBJ1-6, with a weak D call TRBD1 (6 bases). This CDR3 has 15 amino acids. The V gene lost 4 bases and the J gene lost 6 bases, with 13 bases spanning the gap. CDR1 and CDR2 from the germline V gene are SGHAT and FQNNGV. CDR3 bases: TGTGCCAGCAGCTCCCGGGACACCGCTAATTCACCCCTCCACTTT. Translation: CASSSRDTANSPLHF.

Within the sample, this clone is medium-sized. The chain uses TRBV5-1 and TRBJ2-1; 13 bases fit TRBD2. Germline assignment: CDR1 SGHRS and CDR2 YFSETQ. The ends lost 3 bases at V and 8 bases at J; junction bases unmatched: 14. This CDR3 has 18 amino acids. Written as DNA, the CDR3 is TGCGCCAGCAGCTCCCGTGGGACTAGCGGGGCCTGGCGTGATGAGCAGTTCTTC. It encodes CASSSRGTSGAWRDEQFF.

The chain uses TRBV19 and TRBJ1-4; possibly TRBD1 for D (6 bases). From germline, CDR1 is LNHDA and CDR2 SQIVND (reference sequence). The CDR3 sequence is 15 residues long. V shed 6 bases and J shed 6 bases, with 17 bases lying between them. The CDR3 DNA reads as TGTGCCAGTAGGTGGTCCCACAGGGAAGATGAAAAACTGTTTTTT. Its protein is CASRWSHREDEKLFF. Full variable domain (remainder filled in from reference TRBV19 and TRBJ1-4): DGGITQSPKYLFRKEGQNVTLSCEQNLNHDAMYWYRQDPGQGLRLIYYSQIVNDFQKGDIAEGYSVSREKKESFPLTVTSAQKNPTAFYLCASRWSHREDEKLFFGSGTQLSVL.

V gene TRBV6-1 combines with J gene TRBJ2-7; the match to TRBD2 covers 9 bases. The CDR3 totals 16 residues. V lost 4 bases, J lost 0 bases, and 7 bases stayed unmatched. Germline CDR1 and CDR2: MNHNS and SASEGT. The CDR3 coding sequence is TGTGCCAGCAGTGTTAGCGGGGGAACTAGCTCCTACGAGCAGTACTTC. It translates to CASSVSGGTSSYEQYF.

This clone has just a few counts. The chain couples TRBV14 to TRBJ2-2, with D possibly being TRBD2 (5 bases). The germline gives CDR1 SGHDN, CDR2 FVKESK. The V end was cut by 3 bases, the J end by 3 bases, with 11 bases between. The CDR3 has 15 residues. Written as DNA, the CDR3 is TGTGCCAGCAGCCAGGTTCGGGGTTACACCGGGGAGCTGTTTTTT. Protein sequence: CASSQVRGYTGELFF.

In its sample, this clone was seen once. The CDR3 sequence is CASNEPDVCGYTF. CDR3 nucleotides: TGCGCCAGTAACGAGCCCGACGTGTGTGGCTACACCTTC. This chain uses TRBV23-1 with TRBJ1-2; D uncertain. TRBV23-1 is filed as an ORF, its function uncertain. The CDR3 spans 13 residues. The V gene lost 9 bases and the J gene lost 7 bases, with 18 bases spanning the gap.

The table lists this clone with a few counts. CDR3: CASSLQGDREKLFF. For the CDR3, the DNA is TGTGCCAGCAGTTTACAGGGAGATCGTGAAAAACTGTTTTTT. This sequence joins TRBV7-9 and TRBJ1-4; possibly TRBD1 for D (6 bases). Germline V CDR1 and CDR2: SEHNR, FQNEAQ (reference sequence). The germline V and J ends were trimmed by 6 bases and 7 bases, with 15 bases remaining between them. The CDR3 covers 14 residues.

The CDR3 DNA reads TGCGCCAGCAGCTTGGTATCACCCGTCAATCAGCCCCAGCATTTT. Translation: CASSLVSPVNQPQHF. This rearrangement joins TRBV5-1 to TRBJ1-5; D is unresolved. Trimming removed 0 bases at V and 3 bases at J, with 10 bases between. The CDR3 contains 15 residues. Looked up from germline, CDR1 is SGHRS and CDR2 is YFSETQ.

As to this clone: At one of its ends the junction is not consistent with the germline gene, which may arise from a read error. The chain uses TRBV18 and TRBJ1-4, with D uncertain. Germline V gene lookup returns CDR1 KGHSH and CDR2 LQKENI. The CDR3 totals 13 residues. The CDR3 protein is CASSPRTTEKLFF. The CDR3, as DNA: TGTGCCAGCTCACCACGGACTACTGAAAAACTGTTTTTT.

V gene TRBV7-2 combines with J gene TRBJ2-2; possible D gene TRBD1, 6 bases. The V end lost 4 bases, the J end lost 5 bases, and 17 bases lay between the germline ends. The CDR3 consists of 16 residues. Per germline, CDR1 SGHTA and CDR2 FQGNSA. The CDR3 sequence: CASSSLRGVGTGELFF. As DNA, the CDR3 is TGTGCCAGCAGCTCTCTCAGGGGAGTGGGAACCGGGGAGCTGTTTTTT.

This rearrangement joins TRBV5-1 to TRBJ2-7; D could derive from TRBD1 or TRBD2 (5 bases each). Germline-derived CDR1 and CDR2 are SGHRS and YFSETQ. Trimming removed 3 bases from V and 1 base from J, with 14 bases in between. CDR3 length: 15 amino acids. The CDR3 region has the DNA TGCGCCAGCAGCTACTCCGGGACGAGGTCCTACGAGCAGTACTTC. The encoded protein is CASSYSGTRSYEQYF.